These 21 T cell receptor beta chains were sequenced from one sample in a study of shared clonotypes between healthy human individuals. Repertoires were generated with immunoSEQ multiplex PCR, while TCRdb's copy carries only in-frame clones and drops some. This table holds roughly 2,500,000 clones, 93% found once. The sequenced sample was naive CD4+ T cells from PBMCs. Subset indicated: CD45RA+ positively selected. The receptors shown here come from a man between 18 and 29 years old in good health. Some clones in this sample may be carry-over from other donors' samples.

Concerning this clone itself: The same CDR3 can be traced to other DNA sequences in this sample. This chain connects TRBV9 to TRBJ2-5; D uncertain. The CDR3 runs to 14 residues. Trimming took 2 bases from V and 2 from J, leaving 10 bases between them. Per germline, CDR1 SGDLS and CDR2 YYNGEE. The CDR3 loop is CASSVGPLQETQYF. The DNA for the CDR3 is TGTGCCAGCAGCGTCGGACCTTTACAAGAGACCCAGTACTTC.

On this clone: Other DNA sequences in the sample encode the same CDR3. This rearrangement joins TRBV5-1 to TRBJ2-7; 12 bases are a match to TRBD2. V was pared by 0 bases and J by 4 bases, with 2 bases of the junction left unmatched. Germline CDR1 reads SGHRS; CDR2 reads YFSETQ. CDR3 size: 15 residues. CDR3 residues: CASSLGLAGGYEQYF. The CDR3, as DNA: TGCGCCAGCAGCTTGGGGCTAGCGGGAGGGTACGAGCAGTACTTC.

The chain is built from TRBV5-4 and TRBJ2-7, with TRBD1 as a possible D gene (5 bases). Germline CDR1 reads SGHNT; CDR2 reads YYREEE (reference sequence). This CDR3 region has 16 residues. V lost 0 bases and J 7 bases, leaving 20 bases between the germline ends. The CDR3 DNA sequence: TGTGCCAGCAGCTTGGGACAGCTTCGGAGTTTGGGTGAGCAGTACTTC. Residues: CASSLGQLRSLGEQYF.

The chain couples TRBV9 to TRBJ2-3, with 10 bases aligning to TRBD2. This CDR3 is built from 18 residues. Germline V gives CDR1 SGDLS, CDR2 YYNGEE. With 0 bases clipped from V and 0 bases from J, the junction kept 7 bases outside the gene matches. The CDR3 here is CASSVVPKTSGSTDTQYF. The CDR3 DNA follows: TGTGCCAGCAGCGTAGTCCCAAAGACTAGCGGGAGCACAGATACGCAGTATTTT.

The rearrangement links TRBV29-1 to TRBJ1-2, with D hard to call. The CDR3 length is 14 residues. Per germline, CDR1 SQVTM and CDR2 ANQGSEA. Trimming pared 6 bases from V and 3 bases from J, leaving 17 bases between. CDR3 in amino acids: CSVALDLRDYGYTF. The CDR3 bases are TGCAGCGTGGCATTGGACCTCCGAGACTATGGCTACACCTTC. The full variable domain, with the rest looked up from reference TRBV29-1 and TRBJ1-2, is SAVISQKPSRDICQRGTSLTIQCQVDSQVTMMFWYRQQPGQSLTLIATANQGSEATYESGFVIDKFPISRPNLTFSTLTVSNMSPEDSSIYLCSVALDLRDYGYTFGSGTRLTVV.

The V call is TRBV7-9, the J call TRBJ1-2; D not resolved. The V end was cut by 10 bases, the J end by 0 bases, with 9 bases between. Germline V CDR1 and CDR2: SEHNR, FQNEAQ (reference sequence). The CDR3 covers 12 residues. CDR3 sequence: CATSAANYGYTF. The CDR3 DNA follows: TGTGCCACGTCGGCTGCTAACTATGGCTACACCTTC. Variable domain in full (rest from reference TRBV7-9 and TRBJ1-2): DTGVSQNPRHKITKRGQNVTFRCDPISEHNRLYWYRQTLGQGPEFLTYFQNEAQLEKSRLLSDRFSAERPKGSFSTLEIQRTEQGDSAMYLCATSAANYGYTFGSGTRLTVV.

The J gene is TRBJ2-7, the V gene TRBV28; D perhaps matches TRBD2 (5 bases). The germline V and J ends were trimmed by 5 bases and 3 bases, with 17 bases remaining between them. Per germline, CDR1 MDHEN and CDR2 SYDVKM. There are 15 residues in the CDR3. Here the CDR3 reads CASSTTSSGSYEQYF. CDR3 DNA: TGTGCCAGCAGTACAACCTCCTCTGGGAGCTACGAGCAGTACTTC.

The chain has TRBV27 and TRBJ2-7, with a possible D match to TRBD2 (6 bases). The CDR3 has 16 amino acids. The germline V and J ends were trimmed by 6 bases and 0 bases, with 18 bases remaining between them. Germline CDR1 is MNHEY and CDR2 is SMNVEV (reference sequence). As DNA, the CDR3 is TGTGCCAGCAGCACCTGGCTAGCGCCGAGCTCCTACGAGCAGTACTTC. Translating it yields CASSTWLAPSSYEQYF.

This chain links TRBV5-1 with TRBJ2-7, with 8 bases fitting TRBD2. CDR1 is SGHRS, CDR2 YFSETQ, per germline. The junction had 6 bases not matched to a gene; V was cut back by 1 base and J by 0 bases. The length of the CDR3 is 16 residues. DNA for the CDR3: TGCGCCAGCAGCTTGCAAAGCGGGAGCGACTCCTACGAGCAGTACTTC. Residues: CASSLQSGSDSYEQYF.

The chain uses TRBV7-9 and TRBJ2-1, with TRBD1 as a possible D gene (5 bases). Germline CDR1 is SEHNR and CDR2 is FQNEAQ (reference sequence). The germline V and J ends were trimmed by 0 bases and 12 bases, with 15 bases remaining between them. This CDR3 spans 14 amino acids. The CDR3 protein is CASSLAGAGSGQFF. CDR3 bases: TGTGCCAGCAGCTTAGCAGGGGCCGGGTCAGGGCAGTTCTTC.

CDR3 bases: TGCAGCGTCCTAGGGGACAGGGCCTCCTACGAGCAGTACTTC. Its translation: CSVLGDRASYEQYF. The rearrangement joins TRBV29-1 to TRBJ2-5; TRBD1 agrees at 9 bases. TRBJ2-7 matches the DNA end more closely, so the J call is doubtful. Germline V gives CDR1 SQVTM, CDR2 ANQGSEA. This CDR3 has 14 amino acids.

The rearrangement links TRBV6-5 to TRBJ1-1; D remains unclear. Trimming removed 5 bases at V and 0 bases at J, with 10 bases between. CDR3 length: 14 amino acids. CDR1 and CDR2 (germline): MNHEY, SVGAGI. The CDR3 loop is CASSTQTMNTEAFF. In DNA, the CDR3 is TGTGCCAGCAGTACCCAGACTATGAACACTGAAGCTTTCTTT.

The rearrangement links TRBV29-1 to TRBJ1-1; D gene uncertain. This CDR3 comprises 12 residues. The germline V and J ends were trimmed by 3 bases and 3 bases, with 8 bases remaining between them. Germline assignment: CDR1 SQVTM and CDR2 ANQGSEA. The CDR3 reads CSVDSEYTEAFF. The CDR3 DNA sequence: TGCAGCGTTGATTCAGAGTACACTGAAGCTTTCTTT.

The CDR3: CASSLGGSDYEQYF. CDR3 sequence (DNA): TGTGCCAGCAGCTTAGGAGGGAGCGACTACGAGCAGTACTTC. The gene calls are TRBV7-6 and TRBJ2-7; possibly TRBD2 for D (5 bases). The CDR3 is 14 amino acids. Per germline, CDR1 SGHVS and CDR2 FNYEAQ. Deletions cut 1 base from V and 3 bases from J, with 10 bases between.

This clone was detected only a few times. The rearrangement links TRBV28 to TRBJ1-5, with unresolved D. This CDR3 region has 15 residues. Germline-derived CDR1 and CDR2 are MDHEN and SYDVKM. The ends were cut back, 5 bases at V and 8 bases at J, with 19 bases in the middle. The CDR3: CASSRLGPTDKPQHF. CDR3 nucleotides: TGTGCCAGCAGTAGACTAGGACCAACCGACAAGCCCCAGCATTTT.

This rearrangement joins TRBV5-1 to TRBJ1-2, with D possibly matching TRBD1 (5 bases). The CDR3 extends over 15 amino acids. Trimming cost V 0 bases and J 7 bases, with 16 bases left between them. Germline CDR1 and CDR2: SGHRS and YFSETQ. The CDR3 DNA follows: TGCGCCAGCAGCTTGGCGGGGGACTCCCCGGGTGGCTACACCTTC. Translating gives CASSLAGDSPGGYTF.

Points on this clone: Within the sample, other DNA sequences also encode this same CDR3. CDR3 sequence: CASSPSGQGFYEQYF. CDR3 coding DNA: TGTGCCAGCTCACCCTCAGGACAGGGATTCTACGAGCAGTACTTC. The chain couples TRBV18 to TRBJ2-7; 8 bases align to TRBD1. J gave up 3 bases and V 3 bases, and 7 bases lay outside the gene matches. CDR3 size: 15 residues. CDR1 and CDR2 from the germline V gene are KGHSH and LQKENI. Combining the CDR3 with reference TRBV18 and TRBJ2-7 gives the whole variable domain NAGVMQNPRHLVRRRGQEARLRCSPMKGHSHVYWYRQLPEEGLKFMVYLQKENIIDESGMPKERFSAEFPKEGPSILRIQQVVRGDSAAYFCASSPSGQGFYEQYFGPGTRLTVT.

The gene calls are TRBV2 and TRBJ2-7; 7 bases agree with TRBD1. V lost 1 base and J lost 6; bases outside the gene matches: 9. Germline V gene sequence: CDR1 SNHLY, CDR2 FYNNEI. There are 15 residues in the CDR3. As DNA, the CDR3 is TGTGCCAGCAGTGAAGTAGGGGGCATCTCGAGCGAGCAGTACTTC. Amino acid sequence: CASSEVGGISSEQYF.

The CDR3 coding sequence is TGCGCCAGAACCAATAAGAGGGACTACACCTTC. The encoded protein is CARTNKRDYTF. The chain is built from TRBV10-1 and TRBJ1-2; D remains unclear. CDR1 is WNHNN and CDR2 is SYGVQD in the germline V gene (reference sequence). V gave up 9 bases and J gave up 10 bases, with 15 bases separating them. CDR3 length: 11 amino acids.

CDR3 region: CASSLQGKENQPQHF. CDR3 bases: TGCGCCAGCAGCTTGCAGGGGAAGGAGAATCAGCCCCAGCATTTT. This chain uses TRBV5-1 with TRBJ1-5; TRBD1 is a possible D gene (6 bases). From germline, CDR1 is SGHRS and CDR2 YFSETQ. Trimming cost V 1 base and J 4 bases, with 12 bases left between them. CDR3 length: 15 residues.

The chain couples TRBV5-1 to TRBJ2-1; D may be TRBD1 (6 bases). From germline, CDR1 is SGHRS and CDR2 YFSETQ. V was trimmed by 3 bases and J by 3 bases, leaving 19 bases between them. This CDR3 is 17 amino acids long. CDR3 loop: CASSSPKGTTLYNEQFF. The CDR3 DNA reads as TGCGCCAGCAGCTCCCCAAAAGGGACAACCCTCTACAATGAGCAGTTCTTC.